These 2 T cell receptor beta chains originate from one sample sequenced in a study of cytomegalovirus exposure and HLA in healthy donors. The PCR contained 60 Vbeta and 13 Jbeta primers. Clones were sequenced by immunoSEQ multiplex PCR, and TCRdb holds only the in-frame ones, with some missing. The table records fewer than 200,000 clones, 79% of them present only once. Sequencing was carried out using PBMCs. The source is a woman in her forties in good health and CMV-seronegative.

This rearrangement joins TRBV7-2 to TRBJ2-7; 11 bases are shared with TRBD2. The CDR3 consists of 15 residues. The germline gives CDR1 SGHTA, CDR2 FQGNSA. Trimming took 1 base from V and 6 from J; bases not matched to a gene: 5. This CDR3 is CASSLDLAGGIEQYF. Written as DNA, the CDR3 is TGTGCCAGCAGCTTAGATCTAGCGGGAGGAATCGAGCAGTACTTC.

This clone has only a few counts. This CDR3 is CASRPFSGGQETQYF. CDR3 DNA sequence: TGTGCCAGCAGACCTTTTAGCGGGGGGCAAGAGACCCAGTACTTC. V gene TRBV7-9 combines with J gene TRBJ2-5; 10 bases map to TRBD2. Per germline, CDR1 SEHNR and CDR2 FQNEAQ (reference sequence). Unmatched junction bases numbered 6, after V lost 6 bases and J lost 2 bases. The CDR3 totals 15 residues. Together with reference TRBV7-9 and TRBJ2-5, the CDR3 gives the full variable domain: DTGVSQNPRHKITKRGQNVTFRCDPISEHNRLYWYRQTLGQGPEFLTYFQNEAQLEKSRLLSDRFSAERPKGSFSTLEIQRTEQGDSAMYLCASRPFSGGQETQYFGPGTRLLVL.